This paragraph reports one TCR beta chain. Antigen: not known. The CDR3 runs 15 residues. Losses at the gene ends were 3 bases for V and 2 bases for J; bases not matched to a gene: 2. The germline gives CDR1 SGHTA, CDR2 FQGTGA. This sample is part of a study of OX40 agonist ivuxolimab in advanced cancers. On the study more broadly: Ivuxolimab, an antibody that agonizes OX40 (CD134), was administered to the patients. The dose of intravenous ivuxolimab that patients received every 2 weeks ranged from 0.01 to 10 mg/kg. Participants averaged approximately 60 years of age (range about 23 to 90) and were approximately 81% male. Study-level findings and limits: Among the lowest peripheral clonal expansion occurred in 0.1-3.0 mg/kg partial responders.

TCRdb's table, derived via immunoSEQ multiplex PCR, lists solely in-frame clones and lacks some. The sample includes 25,000 to 30,000 clones, roughly 80% of them seen just once. The sequence was collected from an adult with an advanced solid tumor such as melanoma, head and neck, liver or kidney cancer. The V call is TRBV7-3, the J call TRBJ2-1, with 9 bases that match TRBD2. Sequencing used CD4+ or CD8+ T cells sorted from blood, obtained in a trial of the OX40 agonist ivuxolimab. CDR3 sequence reads: CASSFLAGPYNEQFF. The CDR3 DNA sequence: TGTGCCAGCAGCTTCCTAGCGGGACCCTACAATGAGCAGTTCTTC.